The 26 T cell receptor beta chains in this list originate from one sample, sequenced in a study of blood T cell repertoires in COVID-19. Sequencing used immunoSEQ multiplex PCR; TCRdb keeps in-frame clones, though not all of them. The data show over 250,000 clones, 80% to 90% seen once. Specimen: peripheral blood. Every receptor here comes from a woman aged 50 to 60 with COVID-19, enrolled during active disease.

J is TRBJ2-7 and V is TRBV27; 8 bases map to TRBD2. V was pared by 4 bases and J by 0 bases, with 11 bases of the junction left unmatched. Germline CDR1 and CDR2: MNHEY and SMNVEV (reference sequence). The CDR3 length is 17 residues. CDR3 nucleotide sequence: TGTGCCAGCAGTTCCATGGGCGGGGGGCCCGTCTCCTACGAGCAGTACTTC. Translation gives CASSSMGGGPVSYEQYF.

This clone has more than one count but fewer than ten. The chain combines TRBV24-1 with TRBJ2-3; maybe TRBD2 (5 bases). V was shortened by 3 bases and J by 2 bases, with 14 bases between the two germline ends. CDR3 length equals 16 residues. The germline V gene encodes CDR1 KGHDR and CDR2 SFDVKD. The CDR3 sequence is CATSDLRVGDTDTQYF. DNA of the CDR3: TGTGCCACCAGTGATCTGCGGGTCGGTGACACAGATACGCAGTATTTT.

The J gene is TRBJ2-1, the V gene TRBV18; D ambiguous. Germline loops: CDR1 KGHSH, CDR2 LQKENI. CDR3 length equals 13 residues. Trimming removed 0 bases from V and 8 bases from J, with 8 bases in between. Here the CDR3 reads CASSPPLEDEQFF. CDR3 DNA: TGTGCCAGCTCACCACCTCTAGAGGATGAGCAGTTCTTC. Full variable domain (missing parts from reference TRBV18 and TRBJ2-1): NAGVMQNPRHLVRRRGQEARLRCSPMKGHSHVYWYRQLPEEGLKFMVYLQKENIIDESGMPKERFSAEFPKEGPSILRIQQVVRGDSAAYFCASSPPLEDEQFFGPGTRLTVL.

The chain links TRBV5-1 to TRBJ2-2; D gene unclear. This CDR3 is built from 17 residues. Germline lookup yields CDR1 SGHRS and CDR2 YFSETQ. V dropped 0 bases and J dropped 4 bases, with 16 bases sitting between them. The CDR3 spells CASSLVYDSPGTGELFF. For the CDR3, the DNA is TGCGCCAGCAGCTTGGTTTATGACTCCCCGGGCACCGGGGAGCTGTTTTTT.

This rearrangement joins TRBV6-5 to TRBJ1-2; 7 bases fit TRBD1. Germline CDR1 MNHEY, CDR2 SVGAGI. The CDR3 loop spans 14 amino acids. Written as DNA, the CDR3 is TGTGCTATTTATCGTCGGACAGGAAGCTATGGCTACACCTTC. It specifies CAIYRRTGSYGYTF.

The rearrangement links TRBV5-4 to TRBJ2-7; 12 bases map to TRBD1. In germline, CDR1 is SGHNT, CDR2 YYREEE (reference sequence). This CDR3 spans 14 amino acids. V lost 3 bases, J lost 4 bases, and 2 bases stayed unmatched. In nucleotides, the CDR3 is TGTGCCAGCAGCTGGGGACAGGGGGCTTACGAGCAGTACTTC. Translating gives CASSWGQGAYEQYF.

V is TRBV7-2 and J is TRBJ2-1; 8 bases are shared with TRBD2. J was trimmed by 7 bases and V by 3 bases; bases with no gene match: 5. This CDR3 region has 14 residues. Germline lookup yields CDR1 SGHTA and CDR2 FQGNSA. Here the CDR3 reads CASSFGTRTNEQFF. The DNA for the CDR3 is TGTGCCAGCAGCTTTGGGACTAGGACTAATGAGCAGTTCTTC.

V is TRBV5-1 and J is TRBJ2-7; maybe TRBD1 (6 bases). V shed 5 bases and J shed 1 base, with 10 bases lying between them. Germline V lookup: CDR1 SGHRS, CDR2 YFSETQ. The CDR3 spans 13 residues. This chain's CDR3 is CASRLGQSYEQYF. For the CDR3, the DNA is TGCGCCAGCAGGCTAGGACAGTCCTACGAGCAGTACTTC.

The rearrangement joins TRBV5-1 to TRBJ1-2, with 8 bases fitting TRBD1. Per germline, CDR1 SGHRS and CDR2 YFSETQ. V shed 4 bases, J shed 6 bases, and the junction held 5 bases outside the gene matches. CDR3 length: 13 amino acids. The CDR3 here is CASSVGQGHGYTF. The CDR3 bases are TGCGCCAGCAGCGTCGGACAGGGCCATGGCTACACCTTC.

The chain combines TRBV5-6 with TRBJ2-3; unclear D gene. The length of the CDR3 is 16 residues. Germline V gene lookup returns CDR1 SGHDT and CDR2 YYEEEE. V was pared by 0 bases and J by 0 bases, with 11 bases between. DNA for the CDR3: TGTGCCAGCAGCTTGGCGACCCACAGTAGCACAGATACGCAGTATTTT. As protein: CASSLATHSSTDTQYF.

This chain links TRBV7-2 with TRBJ2-7, with 9 bases matching TRBD2. Trimming cost V 2 bases and J 6 bases; bases outside gene matches: 5. This CDR3 comprises 14 residues. Germline CDR1 SGHTA, CDR2 FQGNSA. CDR3 loop: CASSLKAGGSEQYF. CDR3 DNA: TGTGCCAGCAGCTTAAAAGCGGGAGGTTCCGAGCAGTACTTC.

This chain joins TRBV7-2 and TRBJ2-1; the match to TRBD2 covers 8 bases. Trimming took 1 base from V and 6 from J; bases not matched to a gene: 2. Per the germline V gene, CDR1 is SGHTA and CDR2 is FQGNSA. The CDR3 runs 14 residues. The CDR3 DNA is TGTGCCAGCAGCTTAGAGCGGGAGTTCAATGAGCAGTTCTTC. Protein product: CASSLEREFNEQFF.

This clone has only one observation. The rearrangement uses TRBV3-1 (or the pseudogene TRBV3-2) and TRBJ2-7; possible D gene TRBD2, 5 bases. CDR1 LGHDT and CDR2 YNNKEL come from the germline V gene (reference sequence). The CDR3 covers 14 residues. V lost 0 bases, J lost 3 bases, and 9 bases lay in between. The CDR3 here is CASSQDPGNYEQYF. Written as DNA, the CDR3 is TGTGCCAGCAGCCAAGATCCGGGAAACTACGAGCAGTACTTC.

The chain carries TRBV5-6 and TRBJ1-5, with 8 bases that match TRBD1. The length of the CDR3 is 14 residues. Unmatched junction bases numbered 1, after V lost 0 bases and J lost 5 bases. Germline V lookup: CDR1 SGHDT, CDR2 YYEEEE. CDR3 DNA: TGTGCCAGCAGCTTGGGACAGGGGTATCAGCCCCAGCATTTT. Translated: CASSLGQGYQPQHF.

This chain uses TRBV25-1 with TRBJ2-3, with 8 bases identical to TRBD2. The CDR3 is made up of 13 amino acids. From germline, CDR1 is MGHDK and CDR2 SYGVNS. Germline trimming cut 6 bases from V and 5 bases from J; bases unmatched to any gene: 4. This chain's CDR3 is CASSVAGRDTQYF. As DNA, the CDR3 is TGTGCCAGCAGCGTAGCGGGACGAGATACGCAGTATTTT.

To note about this clone: At one end, the junction sequence differs from germline, possibly due to a read error. The chain carries TRBV5-4 and TRBJ1-2, with 8 bases identical to TRBD1. This CDR3 has 13 residues. The germline CDR1 and CDR2 sequences are SGHNT and YYREEE (reference sequence). DNA of the CDR3: TGTGCCAGCAGTTTGGACAGGGCTACTGGCTACACCTTC. Protein sequence: CASSLDRATGYTF.

The genes are TRBV19 and TRBJ1-5; TRBD1 might be the D (6 bases). V lost 7 bases and J 6 bases, leaving 22 bases between the germline ends. CDR1 LNHDA and CDR2 SQIVND come from the germline V gene (reference sequence). The CDR3 runs to 16 residues. The chain's CDR3 is CASTISPGARGQPQHF. CDR3 in DNA: TGTGCCAGTACCATTAGCCCAGGGGCCAGGGGTCAGCCCCAGCATTTT.

The rearrangement links TRBV9 to TRBJ2-2; possibly TRBD2 for D (5 bases). V was pared by 0 bases and J by 6 bases, with 9 bases between. This CDR3 is built from 14 residues. Germline V gene sequence: CDR1 SGDLS, CDR2 YYNGEE. The CDR3 region is CASSVVERAGELFF. DNA for the CDR3: TGTGCCAGCAGCGTAGTAGAGAGGGCCGGGGAGCTGTTTTTT.

This clone appeared once. The gene calls are TRBV18 and TRBJ2-6; TRBD2 matches at 7 bases. The V segment lost 3 bases and the J segment 2 bases; nucleotides outside the gene matches: 1. Germline CDR1 reads KGHSH; CDR2 reads LQKENI. CDR3 length: 15 residues. CDR3 sequence: CASSPGGTGANVLTF. CDR3 nucleotide sequence: TGTGCCAGCTCACCGGGGGGGACTGGGGCCAACGTCCTGACTTTC.

The chain recombines TRBV5-1 with TRBJ2-1; 7 bases are shared with TRBD2. In germline, CDR1 is SGHRS, CDR2 YFSETQ. The V segment lost 5 bases and the J segment 3 bases; nucleotides outside the gene matches: 5. The CDR3 has 14 residues. The CDR3 DNA follows: TGCGCCAGCAGGATTAGCGGGTTCTACAATGAGCAGTTCTTC. Its protein product is CASRISGFYNEQFF.

The chain joins TRBV3-1 (or the pseudogene TRBV3-2) to TRBJ2-2; possible D gene TRBD1, 5 bases. Germline loops: CDR1 LGHDT, CDR2 YNNKEL (reference sequence). The CDR3 consists of 16 residues. V lost 0 bases, J lost 2 bases, and 10 bases lay in between. The DNA for the CDR3 is TGTGCCAGCAGCCAAGACTCAGGGAATAACACCGGGGAGCTGTTTTTT. Its translation: CASSQDSGNNTGELFF.

The chain is built from TRBV3-1 (or the pseudogene TRBV3-2) and TRBJ2-7; TRBD1 agrees at 8 bases. After removal of 4 bases from V and 0 bases from J, the junction contained 2 bases not matched to a gene. The CDR3 sequence is 14 residues long. The germline V gene encodes CDR1 LGHDT and CDR2 YNNKEL (reference sequence). The CDR3 DNA sequence: TGTGCCAGCAGCCGGACAGGGAGCTCCTACGAGCAGTACTTC. Its translation is CASSRTGSSYEQYF.

The chain couples TRBV6-2 or TRBV6-3 to TRBJ2-7; 11 nucleotides align to TRBD1. The CDR3 loop spans 13 amino acids. Per germline, CDR1 MNHEY and CDR2 SVGEGT. V gave up 6 bases and J gave up 7 bases; unmatched junction bases: 5. The DNA of the CDR3 is TGTGCCAGCAGCAGCGGGACAGGGGGTGAGCAGTACTTC. Residues: CASSSGTGGEQYF.

The chain joins TRBV11-3 to TRBJ2-7; D may be TRBD2 (5 bases). The CDR3 loop spans 14 amino acids. Between the trimmed V and J ends, which lost 4 bases and 5 bases, there was a span of 15 bases. Germline loops: CDR1 SGHNT, CDR2 YENEEA. DNA for the CDR3: TGTGCCAGCAGCTCCCGGAGCGGTCTTAACGAGCAGTACTTC. It yields the protein CASSSRSGLNEQYF. The whole variable domain, filled in from reference TRBV11-3 and TRBJ2-7, reads EAGVVQSPRYKIIEKKQPVAFWCNPISGHNTLYWYLQNLGQGPELLIRYENEEAVDDSQLPKDRFSAERLKGVDSTLKIQPAELGDSAVYLCASSSRSGLNEQYFGPGTRLTVT.

This clone was picked up a small number of times. The gene calls are TRBV25-1 and TRBJ1-1; D uncertain. Trimming removed 5 bases from V and 1 base from J, with 11 bases in between. CDR3 length: 14 amino acids. In germline, CDR1 is MGHDK, CDR2 SYGVNS. This CDR3 reads CASSSQASNTEAFF. The CDR3 DNA sequence: TGTGCCAGCAGTAGTCAAGCATCGAACACTGAAGCTTTCTTT.

This chain links TRBV6-6 with TRBJ1-1, with D uncertain. The CDR3 is made up of 13 amino acids. V was clipped by 2 bases and J by 6 bases, with 10 bases between them. The germline V gene encodes CDR1 MNHNY and CDR2 SVGAGI (reference sequence). The CDR3 sequence: CASSYGQVPEAFF. In DNA form, the CDR3 reads TGTGCCAGCAGTTACGGCCAAGTGCCTGAAGCTTTCTTT.